These 2 T cell receptor beta chains were sequenced from one sample in a study of T-cell memory formation after mild COVID-19. TCRdb processed the 5' RACE reads anew with MiXCR; each CDR3 protein has one entry. The table lists 540,000 or so distinct CDR3 sequences, roughly 20% of them singletons. Sequenced sample: PBMCs or a T cell subset sorted from them (not recorded which). These receptors all come from an adult woman who had mild COVID-19 (a few samples of this study predate the infection). Cell type and time point are not known.

J is TRBJ2-1 and V is TRBV7-8; 7 bases match TRBD2. The CDR3 length is 13 residues. With V trimmed by 5 bases and J by 6 bases, 4 bases remained unmatched. Germline loops: CDR1 SGHVS, CDR2 FQNEAQ. The CDR3 loop is CASSGRTSNEQFF. The CDR3 nucleotides are TGTGCCAGCAGCGGAAGGACTAGCAATGAGCAGTTCTTC.

This sequence joins TRBV12-3 or TRBV12-4 and TRBJ1-6; 7 bases fit TRBD1. The CDR3 totals 15 residues. Germline trimming cut 4 bases from V and 3 bases from J; bases unmatched to any gene: 3. The CDR3 is CASSSGQHYNSPLHF. DNA for the CDR3: TGTGCCAGCAGTTCGGGACAGCACTATAATTCACCCCTCCACTTT.